This passage covers 17 T cell receptor beta chains from one sample sequenced in a study of shared clonotypes between healthy human individuals. Using immunoSEQ multiplex PCR, the repertoire was profiled, and TCRdb retains in-frame clones only, with some absent. The repertoire includes just over 2,000,000 clones, 85% to 95% of them detected once, and roughly 0.13% sits in the top ten. The sample consisted of naive CD4+ T cells sorted from blood. Noted subset: CD45RA+ positively selected. These receptor sequences come from a man younger than 30 in good health.

The genes are TRBV6-1 and TRBJ1-1; D may be TRBD1 (5 bases). CDR1 and CDR2 (germline): MNHNS, SASEGT. Trimming removed 6 bases at V and 3 bases at J, with 14 bases between. The CDR3 contains 14 residues. The CDR3 here is CASRSTGRDTEAFF. The CDR3 coding sequence is TGTGCCAGCAGGAGCACAGGCCGAGACACTGAAGCTTTCTTT.

The chain has TRBV7-3 and TRBJ2-5; D is perhaps TRBD1 (6 bases). CDR3 length equals 16 residues. Trimming pared 5 bases from V and 1 base from J, leaving 17 bases between. From germline, CDR1 is SGHTA and CDR2 FQGTGA. Written as DNA, the CDR3 is TGTGCCAGCAGCGCCCAAGGGGGAGTGGGCCAAGAGACCCAGTACTTC. Protein sequence: CASSAQGGVGQETQYF. Filled out from reference TRBV7-3 and TRBJ2-5, the complete variable domain reads GAGVSQTPSNKVTEKGKYVELRCDPISGHTALYWYRQSLGQGPEFLIYFQGTGAADDSGLPNDRFFAVRPEGSVSTLKIQRTERGDSAVYLCASSAQGGVGQETQYFGPGTRLLVL.

The chain uses TRBV11-1 and TRBJ2-5; D is tentatively TRBD1 or TRBD2 (5 bases each). Trimming took 5 bases from V and 4 from J, leaving 5 bases between them. The V gene's germline CDR1 is SGHAT and CDR2 FQDESV (reference sequence). The CDR3 spans 11 residues. The CDR3 region is CASSGGETQYF. For the CDR3, the DNA is TGTGCCAGCAGCGGGGGAGAGACCCAGTACTTC.

The gene calls are TRBV10-3 and TRBJ1-3, with TRBD1 as a possible D gene (6 bases). From germline, CDR1 is ENHRY and CDR2 SYGVKD. This CDR3 region has 13 residues. V was cut by 7 bases and J by 6 bases, with 13 bases left in between. Here the CDR3 reads CAITETGKNTIYF. The CDR3 nucleotides read TGTGCCATCACGGAGACAGGCAAAAACACCATATATTTT.

The chain recombines TRBV7-2 with TRBJ2-3; no definite D call. Per germline, CDR1 SGHTA and CDR2 FQGNSA. V dropped 5 bases and J dropped 6 bases, with 15 bases sitting between them. The CDR3 is made up of 14 amino acids. The CDR3 sequence: CASSPPGQRDTQYF. The CDR3 bases are TGTGCCAGCAGCCCGCCAGGCCAACGGGATACGCAGTATTTT.

The chain is built from TRBV10-2 and TRBJ1-5; no clear D gene. V dropped 4 bases and J dropped 6 bases, with 7 bases sitting between them. Germline values: CDR1 WSHSY, CDR2 SAAADI. The CDR3 has 12 residues. The CDR3: CASSAVGQPQHF. In nucleotides, the CDR3 is TGCGCCAGCAGTGCGGTGGGTCAGCCCCAGCATTTT.

The chain joins TRBV27 to TRBJ2-2, with 9 bases identical to TRBD1. The V gene's germline CDR1 is MNHEY and CDR2 SMNVEV (reference sequence). The V gene end was trimmed by 7 bases and the J gene end by 0 bases; junction bases not matched to a gene: 3. The CDR3 is made up of 15 amino acids. For the CDR3, the DNA is TGTGCCAGCACTAGGGACAGGGCGAACACCGGGGAGCTGTTTTTT. Protein sequence: CASTRDRANTGELFF.

The V call is TRBV10-3, the J call TRBJ1-4; D is undetermined. Trimming removed 0 bases at V and 10 bases at J, with 6 bases between. The CDR3 is 12 amino acids. Germline lookup yields CDR1 ENHRY and CDR2 SYGVKD. CDR3 coding DNA: TGTGCCATCAGTGAGTCTGAAGGAAAACTGTTTTTT. It codes for CAISESEGKLFF.

The chain has TRBV4-3 and TRBJ2-3, with no clear D. Per the germline V gene, CDR1 is LGHNA and CDR2 is YSLEER. The CDR3 totals 15 residues. The germline V and J ends were trimmed by 3 bases and 4 bases, with 14 bases remaining between them. In DNA form, the CDR3 reads TGCGCCAGCAGCCACGGGTCCTTGGGATCAGATACGCAGTATTTT. Translation gives CASSHGSLGSDTQYF.

This clone was observed once. This chain links TRBV12-5 with TRBJ1-5, with D maybe TRBD1 (5 bases). Deletions cut 5 bases from V and 7 bases from J, with 12 bases between. The CDR3 is 13 amino acids. Germline V gene lookup returns CDR1 LGHNT and CDR2 FRNRAP. The DNA for the CDR3 is TGTGCTAGTGGTGACAGCATGGGCCAGCCCCAGCATTTT. It codes for CASGDSMGQPQHF.

The chain combines TRBV15 with TRBJ1-1, with D maybe TRBD1 (5 bases). The CDR3 length is 13 residues. With 8 bases removed from V and 1 base from J, the gap between germline ends came to 11 bases. Germline CDR1 reads LNHNV; CDR2 reads YYDKDF (reference sequence). The CDR3 here is CATGAGPNTEAFF. For the CDR3, the DNA is TGTGCCACCGGGGCAGGGCCGAACACTGAAGCTTTCTTT.

The J gene is TRBJ2-7, the V gene TRBV7-2; D possibly corresponds to TRBD2 (5 bases). This CDR3 has 13 amino acids. Trimming removed 2 bases from V and 2 bases from J, with 7 bases in between. Germline loops: CDR1 SGHTA, CDR2 FQGNSA. CDR3 DNA sequence: TGTGCCAGCAGCTTATTACTAGCCTACGAGCAGTACTTC. Its translation is CASSLLLAYEQYF.

In this sample, this clone turned up once. The rearrangement joins TRBV5-1 to TRBJ2-6; TRBD1 might be the D (6 bases). Trimming removed 2 bases at V and 3 bases at J, with 15 bases between. This CDR3 contains 17 residues. Germline V CDR1 and CDR2: SGHRS, YFSETQ. CDR3 DNA sequence: TGCGCCAGCAGCTTCCTTCCACAGGGCTTTGGGGCCAACGTCCTGACTTTC. Amino acids: CASSFLPQGFGANVLTF.

Note on this clone: The same CDR3 is also encoded by other DNA sequences in this sample. The V gene is TRBV5-1, the J gene TRBJ1-2; 7 positions agree with TRBD1. The V gene end was trimmed by 2 bases and the J gene end by 4 bases; junction bases not matched to a gene: 2. CDR3 length: 13 amino acids. CDR1 and CDR2 from the germline V gene are SGHRS and YFSETQ. CDR3 nucleotides: TGCGCCAGCAGCTTTAGACAGGGCTATGGCTACACCTTC. Amino acid sequence: CASSFRQGYGYTF.

The chain has TRBV10-3 and TRBJ2-3; 10 nucleotides agree with TRBD2. Germline CDR1 reads ENHRY; CDR2 reads SYGVKD. The CDR3 spans 19 residues. V lost 0 bases and J lost 0; bases outside the gene matches: 9. The CDR3 here is CAISESSSGRARSTDTQYF. The CDR3, as DNA: TGTGCCATCAGTGAGTCGAGCAGCGGGAGGGCTCGAAGCACAGATACGCAGTATTTT.

The chain recombines TRBV6-5 with TRBJ1-6, with no clear D. This CDR3 is 13 amino acids long. Germline V lookup: CDR1 MNHEY, CDR2 SVGAGI. V shed 6 bases and J shed 5 bases, with 8 bases lying between them. CDR3 nucleotides: TGTGCCAGCAGGCGAGCCGATAATTCACCCCTCCACTTT. Amino acids: CASRRADNSPLHF.

The chain couples TRBV30 to TRBJ1-1, with a possible D match to TRBD1 (5 bases). CDR1 and CDR2 from the germline V gene are GTSNPN and SVGIG (reference sequence). The CDR3 loop spans 12 amino acids. V was pared by 2 bases and J by 8 bases, with 12 bases between. For the CDR3, the DNA is TGTGCCTGGAGTCCCCAGGGCGCGGAAGCTTTCTTT. Protein sequence: CAWSPQGAEAFF. The full variable domain, rest sourced from reference TRBV30 and TRBJ1-1, is SQTIHQWPATLVQPVGSPLSLECTVEGTSNPNLYWYRQAAGRGLQLLFYSVGIGQISSEVPQNLSASRPQDRQFILSSKKLLLSDSGFYLCAWSPQGAEAFFGQGTRLTVV.